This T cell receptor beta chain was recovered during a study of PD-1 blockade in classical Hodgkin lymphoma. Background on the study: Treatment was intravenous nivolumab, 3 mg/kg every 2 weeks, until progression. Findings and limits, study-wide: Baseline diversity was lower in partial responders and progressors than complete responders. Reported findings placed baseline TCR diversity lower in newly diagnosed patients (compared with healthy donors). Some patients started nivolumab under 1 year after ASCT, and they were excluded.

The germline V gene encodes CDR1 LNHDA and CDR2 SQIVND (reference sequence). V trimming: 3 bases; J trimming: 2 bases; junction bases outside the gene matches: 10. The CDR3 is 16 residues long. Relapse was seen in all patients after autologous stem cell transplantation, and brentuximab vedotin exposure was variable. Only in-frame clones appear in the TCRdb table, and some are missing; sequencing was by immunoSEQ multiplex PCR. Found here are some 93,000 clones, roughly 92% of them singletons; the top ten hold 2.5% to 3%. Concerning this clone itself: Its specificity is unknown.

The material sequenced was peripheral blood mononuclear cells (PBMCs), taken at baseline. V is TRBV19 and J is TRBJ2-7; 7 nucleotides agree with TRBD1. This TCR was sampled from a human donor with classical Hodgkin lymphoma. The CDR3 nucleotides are TGTGCCAGTAGTATGGAGTTCTGGGGACAGACCTACGAGCAGTACTTC. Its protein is CASSMEFWGQTYEQYF.